This record covers a single TCR beta chain. These data belong to a study of blood T cell repertoires in COVID-19. For the study at large: Samples representing acute and convalescent COVID-19 were sourced from the United States, Italy and Spain.

Authors' methods: How many nucleated cells were present was estimated from reference gene primer amplification. The method was immunoSEQ multiplex PCR; TCRdb's version includes in-frame clones alone and lacks a portion of them. V and J calls and clone size are copied from that table; D and trimming were computed from the DNA. Here the sample spans hundreds of thousands of clones, more than 75% being singletons. V trimming: 1 base; J trimming: 1 base; junction bases outside the gene matches: 10. The CDR3 has 18 residues. Germline V lookup: CDR1 KGHSH, CDR2 LQKENI. The sequencing sample was made of peripheral blood. This sequence joins TRBV18 and TRBJ2-3, with TRBD2 identical over 8 bases. The sequence was obtained from a man in his 70s with acute or convalescent COVID-19. Here the CDR3 DNA reads TGTGCCAGCTCACCACTGCGGGAGGCCCTGGGACGCACAGATACGCAGTATTTT. It translates to CASSPLREALGRTDTQYF.